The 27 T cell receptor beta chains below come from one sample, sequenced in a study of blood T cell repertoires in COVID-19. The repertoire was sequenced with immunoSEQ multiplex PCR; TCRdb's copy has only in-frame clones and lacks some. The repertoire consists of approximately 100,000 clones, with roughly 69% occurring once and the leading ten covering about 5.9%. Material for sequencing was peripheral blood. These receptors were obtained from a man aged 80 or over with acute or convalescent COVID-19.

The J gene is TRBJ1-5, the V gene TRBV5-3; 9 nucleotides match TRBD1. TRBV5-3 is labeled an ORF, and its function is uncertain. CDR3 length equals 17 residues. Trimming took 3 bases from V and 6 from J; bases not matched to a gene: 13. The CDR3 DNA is TGTGCCAGAAGCTGCCCGGCGGGACAGGGCGCAAGTCAGCCCCAGCATTTT. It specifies CARSCPAGQGASQPQHF.

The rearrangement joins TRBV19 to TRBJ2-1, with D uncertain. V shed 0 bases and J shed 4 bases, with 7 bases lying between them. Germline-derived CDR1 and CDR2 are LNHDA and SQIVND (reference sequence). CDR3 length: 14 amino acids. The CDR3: CASSIDNIYNEQFF. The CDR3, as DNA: TGTGCCAGTAGTATAGATAACATATACAATGAGCAGTTCTTC.

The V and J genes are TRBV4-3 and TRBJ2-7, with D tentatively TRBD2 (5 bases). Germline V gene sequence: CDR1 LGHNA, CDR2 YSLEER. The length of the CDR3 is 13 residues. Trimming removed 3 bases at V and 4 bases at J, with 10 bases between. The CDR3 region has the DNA TGCGCCAGCAGCCAGAGGGCCTCTTACGAGCAGTACTTC. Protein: CASSQRASYEQYF.

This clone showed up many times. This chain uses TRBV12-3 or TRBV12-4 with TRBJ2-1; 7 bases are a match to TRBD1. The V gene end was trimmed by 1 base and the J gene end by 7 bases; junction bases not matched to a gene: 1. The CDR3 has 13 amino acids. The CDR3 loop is CASSLGTGNEQFF. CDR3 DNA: TGTGCCAGCAGTTTAGGGACAGGTAATGAGCAGTTCTTC.

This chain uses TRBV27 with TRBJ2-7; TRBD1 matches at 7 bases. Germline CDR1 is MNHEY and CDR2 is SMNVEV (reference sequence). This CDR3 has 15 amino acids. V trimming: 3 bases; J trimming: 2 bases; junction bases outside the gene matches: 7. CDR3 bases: TGTGCCAGCAGTTTCAGGAGACAGGGACCCTACGAGCAGTACTTC. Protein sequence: CASSFRRQGPYEQYF.

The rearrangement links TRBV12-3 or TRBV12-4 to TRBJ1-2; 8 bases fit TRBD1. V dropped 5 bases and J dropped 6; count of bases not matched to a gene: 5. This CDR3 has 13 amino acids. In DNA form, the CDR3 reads TGTGCCAGCAGTCGACAGGGGCGAAATGGCTACACCTTC. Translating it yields CASSRQGRNGYTF.

This CDR3 reads CASGQGANGANVLTF. The CDR3 DNA reads as TGTGCCAGCGGACAGGGGGCTAATGGGGCCAACGTCCTGACTTTC. This chain links TRBV19 with TRBJ2-6; 11 nucleotides line up with TRBD1. V dropped 9 bases and J dropped 3; count of bases not matched to a gene: 4. In germline, CDR1 is LNHDA, CDR2 SQIVND (reference sequence). The CDR3 runs 15 residues.

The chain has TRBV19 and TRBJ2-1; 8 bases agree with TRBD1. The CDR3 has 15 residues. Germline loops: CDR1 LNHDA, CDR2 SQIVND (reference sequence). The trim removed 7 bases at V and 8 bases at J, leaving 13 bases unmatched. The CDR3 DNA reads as TGTGCCAGTAACCCCCGCGGCAGGGGGCTGGATGAGCAGTTCTTC. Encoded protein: CASNPRGRGLDEQFF. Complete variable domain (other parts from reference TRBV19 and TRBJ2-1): DGGITQSPKYLFRKEGQNVTLSCEQNLNHDAMYWYRQDPGQGLRLIYYSQIVNDFQKGDIAEGYSVSREKKESFPLTVTSAQKNPTAFYLCASNPRGRGLDEQFFGPGTRLTVL.

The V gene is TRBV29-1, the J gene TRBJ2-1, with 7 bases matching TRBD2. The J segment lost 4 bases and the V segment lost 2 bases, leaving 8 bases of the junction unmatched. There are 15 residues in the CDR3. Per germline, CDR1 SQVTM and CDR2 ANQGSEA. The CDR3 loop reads CSVEPPGLSYNEQFF. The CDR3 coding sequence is TGCAGCGTTGAACCCCCGGGACTATCTTACAATGAGCAGTTCTTC.

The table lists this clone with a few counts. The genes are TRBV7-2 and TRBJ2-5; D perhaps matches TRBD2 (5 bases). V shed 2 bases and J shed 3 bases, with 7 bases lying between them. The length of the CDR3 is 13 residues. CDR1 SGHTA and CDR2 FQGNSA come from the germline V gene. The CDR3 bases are TGTGCCAGCAGCTTATGGGAGAAAGAGACCCAGTACTTC. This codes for CASSLWEKETQYF.

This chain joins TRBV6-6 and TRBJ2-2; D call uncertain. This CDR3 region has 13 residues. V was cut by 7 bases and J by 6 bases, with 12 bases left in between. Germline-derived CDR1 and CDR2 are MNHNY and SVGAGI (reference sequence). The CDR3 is CASTQAGPGELFF. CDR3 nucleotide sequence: TGTGCCAGCACCCAAGCAGGTCCCGGGGAGCTGTTTTTT.

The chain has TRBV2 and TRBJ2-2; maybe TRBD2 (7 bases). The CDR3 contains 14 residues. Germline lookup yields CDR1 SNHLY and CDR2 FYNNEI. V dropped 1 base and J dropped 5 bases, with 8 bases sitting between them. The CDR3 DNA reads TGTGCCAGCAGTGAAGAGGGGGGGACCGGGGAGCTGTTTTTT. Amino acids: CASSEEGGTGELFF.

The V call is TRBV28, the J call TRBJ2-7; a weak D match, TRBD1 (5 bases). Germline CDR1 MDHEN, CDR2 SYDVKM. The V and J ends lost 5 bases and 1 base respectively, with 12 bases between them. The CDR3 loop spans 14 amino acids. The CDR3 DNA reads TGTGCCAGCAGTACACAGGTTCCTTCCTACGAGCAGTACTTC. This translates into CASSTQVPSYEQYF. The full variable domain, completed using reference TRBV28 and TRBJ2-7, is DVKVTQSSRYLVKRTGEKVFLECVQDMDHENMFWYRQDPGLGLRLIYFSYDVKMKEKGDIPEGYSVSREKKERFSLILESASTNQTSMYLCASSTQVPSYEQYFGPGTRLTVT.

The DNA of the CDR3 is TGTGCCAGCAGTGACTTGACAGTGAGATATGGCTACACCTTC. The encoded protein is CASSDLTVRYGYTF. The chain carries TRBV6-2 or TRBV6-3 and TRBJ1-2, with D perhaps TRBD1 (5 bases). The CDR3 extends over 14 amino acids. Germline lookup yields CDR1 MNHEY and CDR2 SVGEGT. V dropped 5 bases and J dropped 5 bases, with 15 bases sitting between them.

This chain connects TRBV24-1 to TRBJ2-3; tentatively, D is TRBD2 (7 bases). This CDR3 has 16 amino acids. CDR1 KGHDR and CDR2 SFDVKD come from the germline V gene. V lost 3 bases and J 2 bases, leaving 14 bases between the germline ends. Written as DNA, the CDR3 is TGTGCCACCAGTGATACCTCCGGGGGGCCCACAGATACGCAGTATTTT. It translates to CATSDTSGGPTDTQYF.

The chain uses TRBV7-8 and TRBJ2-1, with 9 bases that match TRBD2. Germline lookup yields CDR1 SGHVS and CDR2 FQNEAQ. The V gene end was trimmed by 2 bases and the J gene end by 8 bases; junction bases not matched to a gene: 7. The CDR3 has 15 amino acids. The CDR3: CASSLMVAGVYEQFF. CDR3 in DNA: TGTGCCAGCAGCTTAATGGTAGCGGGAGTGTATGAGCAGTTCTTC. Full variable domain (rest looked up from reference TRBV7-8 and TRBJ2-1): GAGVSQSPRYKVAKRGQDVALRCDPISGHVSLFWYQQALGQGPEFLTYFQNEAQLDKSGLPSDRFFAERPEGSVSTLKIQRTQQEDSAVYLCASSLMVAGVYEQFFGPGTRLTVL.

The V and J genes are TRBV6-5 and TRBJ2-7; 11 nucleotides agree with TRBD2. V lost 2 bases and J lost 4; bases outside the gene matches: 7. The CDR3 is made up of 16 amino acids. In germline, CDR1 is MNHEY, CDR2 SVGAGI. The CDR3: CASSYNPGLAVYEQYF. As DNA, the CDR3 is TGTGCCAGCAGTTACAATCCGGGACTAGCGGTATACGAGCAGTACTTC.

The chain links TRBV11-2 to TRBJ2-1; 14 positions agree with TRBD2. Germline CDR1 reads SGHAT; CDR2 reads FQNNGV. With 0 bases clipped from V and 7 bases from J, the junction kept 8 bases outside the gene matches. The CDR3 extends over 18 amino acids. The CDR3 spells CASSLDSRTSGRRNEQFF. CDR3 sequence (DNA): TGTGCCAGCAGCTTAGATAGTCGGACTAGCGGGAGGAGGAATGAGCAGTTCTTC.

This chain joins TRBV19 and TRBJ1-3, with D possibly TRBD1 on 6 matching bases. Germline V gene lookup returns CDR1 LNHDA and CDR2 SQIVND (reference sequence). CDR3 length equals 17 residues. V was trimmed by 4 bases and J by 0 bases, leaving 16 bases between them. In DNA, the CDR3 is TGTGCCAGTAGTAACCGCCGGGGGGCCAACTCTGGAAACACCATATATTTT. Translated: CASSNRRGANSGNTIYF.

The CDR3 region is CSVDPGQGGTEQYF. The DNA of the CDR3 is TGCAGCGTTGACCCGGGACAGGGGGGGACCGAGCAGTACTTC. The V call is TRBV29-1, the J call TRBJ2-7; 11 bases map to TRBD1. Germline-derived CDR1 and CDR2 are SQVTM and ANQGSEA. The CDR3 totals 14 residues. J was trimmed by 6 bases and V by 3 bases; bases with no gene match: 7.

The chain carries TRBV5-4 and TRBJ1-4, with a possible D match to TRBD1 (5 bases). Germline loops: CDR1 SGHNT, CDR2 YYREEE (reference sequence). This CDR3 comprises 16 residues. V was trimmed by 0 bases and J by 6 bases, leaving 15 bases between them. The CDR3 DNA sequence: TGTGCCAGCAGCTTGGGCCCGCGGGGCGCCGATGAAAAACTGTTTTTT. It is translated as CASSLGPRGADEKLFF.

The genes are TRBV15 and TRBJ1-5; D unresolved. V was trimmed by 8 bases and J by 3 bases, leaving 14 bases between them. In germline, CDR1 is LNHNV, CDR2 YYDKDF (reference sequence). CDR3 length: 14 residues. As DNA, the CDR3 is TGTGCCACCTCCCCAATCCGAGTCAATCAGCCCCAGCATTTT. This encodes CATSPIRVNQPQHF.

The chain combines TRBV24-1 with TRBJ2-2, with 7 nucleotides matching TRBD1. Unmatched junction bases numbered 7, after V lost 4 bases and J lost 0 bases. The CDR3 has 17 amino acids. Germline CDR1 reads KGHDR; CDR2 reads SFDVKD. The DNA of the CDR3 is TGTGCCACCAGTGACCCGGGACAGCGCGCGAACACCGGGGAGCTGTTTTTT. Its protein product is CATSDPGQRANTGELFF.

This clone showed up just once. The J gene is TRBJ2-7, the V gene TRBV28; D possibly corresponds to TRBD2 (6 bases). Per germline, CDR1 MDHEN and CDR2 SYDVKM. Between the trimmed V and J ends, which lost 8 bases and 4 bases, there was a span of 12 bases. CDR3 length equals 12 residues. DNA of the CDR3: TGTGCCAGCCTAGGAGGGAGGTACGAGCAGTACTTC. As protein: CASLGGRYEQYF.

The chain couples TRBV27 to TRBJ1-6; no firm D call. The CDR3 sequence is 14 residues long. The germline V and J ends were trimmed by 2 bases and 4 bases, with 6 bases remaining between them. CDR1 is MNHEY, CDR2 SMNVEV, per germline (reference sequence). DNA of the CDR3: TGTGCCAGCAGTTTAACAGATTATAATTCACCCCTCCACTTT. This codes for CASSLTDYNSPLHF.

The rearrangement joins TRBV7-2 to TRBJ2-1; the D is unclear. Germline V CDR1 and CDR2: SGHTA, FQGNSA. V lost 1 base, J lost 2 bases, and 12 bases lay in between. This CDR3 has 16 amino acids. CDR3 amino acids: CASSLDSRRAYNEQFF. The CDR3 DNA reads TGTGCCAGCAGCTTAGACAGCCGGCGTGCCTACAATGAGCAGTTCTTC.

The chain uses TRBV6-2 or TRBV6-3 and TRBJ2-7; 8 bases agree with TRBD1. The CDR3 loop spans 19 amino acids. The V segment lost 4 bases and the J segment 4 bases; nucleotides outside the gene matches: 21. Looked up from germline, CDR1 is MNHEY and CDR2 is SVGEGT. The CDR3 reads CASSSAVQRPGTGVYEQYF. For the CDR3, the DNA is TGTGCCAGCAGTTCAGCCGTACAGCGCCCCGGGACAGGTGTTTACGAGCAGTACTTC.